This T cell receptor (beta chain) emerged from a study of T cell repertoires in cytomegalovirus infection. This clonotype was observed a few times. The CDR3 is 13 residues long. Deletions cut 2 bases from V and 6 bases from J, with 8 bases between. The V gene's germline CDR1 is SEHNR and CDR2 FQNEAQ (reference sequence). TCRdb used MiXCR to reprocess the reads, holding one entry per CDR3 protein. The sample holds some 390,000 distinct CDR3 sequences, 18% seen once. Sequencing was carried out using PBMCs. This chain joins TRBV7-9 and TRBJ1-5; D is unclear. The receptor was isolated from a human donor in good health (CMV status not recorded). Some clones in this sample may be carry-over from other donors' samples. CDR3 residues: CASSLTPGQPQHF. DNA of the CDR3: TGTGCCAGCAGCTTAACCCCCGGTCAGCCCCAGCATTTT.